In this sample, the clone carrying this T cell receptor (beta chain) turned up a few times. This record comes from a study of blood T cells in healthy people across ages. The CDR3 is 13 residues long. V dropped 6 bases and J dropped 7 bases, with 13 bases sitting between them. Together with a sample-barcoded 5' primer, a J-beta primer mix was included in a second PCR lasting about 7 to 11 cycles. TCRdb reanalysed the 5' RACE reads using MiXCR and keeps one entry per CDR3 protein. This table holds fewer than 650,000 distinct CDR3 sequences, about 27% found once. The same specimen was also included in a second study, on T cells of mothers and their children.

Sample: blood. The origin of this receptor is a boy between 2 and 10 years old in good health. The chain links TRBV12-3 or TRBV12-4 to TRBJ2-1; unclear D gene. The CDR3 loop is CASSLGQINEQFF. DNA for the CDR3: TGTGCCAGCAGCCTCGGCCAGATAAATGAGCAGTTCTTC.